These 4 T cell receptor beta chains originate from one sample sequenced in a study of T cell clones after liver transplantation. Sequencing was performed with immunoSEQ multiplex PCR; in TCRdb, only in-frame clones are kept and a portion is missing. This sample has roughly 56,000 clones, with 65% to 80% found just once. Specimen: CD4+ T cells from blood, collected roughly 56 months after liver transplant. All receptors come from a human patient who received a liver transplant. The graft donor may be the source of some T cells.

The V call is TRBV18, the J call TRBJ2-3, with 11 nucleotides matching TRBD2. Germline V gene data show CDR1 as KGHSH and CDR2 as LQKENI. The CDR3 is made up of 15 amino acids. The junction had 2 bases not matched to a gene; V was cut back by 3 bases and J by 3 bases. The CDR3 region is CASSPGLAETDTQYF. The CDR3 DNA is TGTGCCAGCTCACCGGGACTAGCGGAGACAGATACGCAGTATTTT.

The chain uses TRBV19 and TRBJ2-5; D gene unclear. With 3 bases removed from V and 5 bases from J, the gap between germline ends came to 7 bases. This CDR3 region has 12 residues. The germline CDR1 and CDR2 sequences are LNHDA and SQIVND (reference sequence). CDR3 DNA: TGTGCCAGTAGTATCGACGAGGAGACCCAGTACTTC. It codes for CASSIDEETQYF.

The V and J genes are TRBV6-1 and TRBJ2-4, with a tentative D call TRBD2 (6 bases). In germline, CDR1 is MNHNS, CDR2 SASEGT. The V and J ends lost 3 bases and 4 bases respectively, with 16 bases between them. This CDR3 spans 16 amino acids. CDR3 nucleotide sequence: TGTGCCAGCAGTGATCTGGGGAGGACGGCGAAAAACATTCAGTACTTC. Protein: CASSDLGRTAKNIQYF.

The rearrangement links TRBV5-1 to TRBJ1-6; TRBD1 aligns across 11 bases. The germline V gene encodes CDR1 SGHRS and CDR2 YFSETQ. This CDR3 comprises 14 residues. After removal of 4 bases from V and 8 bases from J, the junction contained 2 bases not matched to a gene. This CDR3 is CASSVGQGDSPLHF. In nucleotides, the CDR3 is TGCGCCAGCAGCGTGGGACAGGGGGATTCACCCCTCCACTTT.